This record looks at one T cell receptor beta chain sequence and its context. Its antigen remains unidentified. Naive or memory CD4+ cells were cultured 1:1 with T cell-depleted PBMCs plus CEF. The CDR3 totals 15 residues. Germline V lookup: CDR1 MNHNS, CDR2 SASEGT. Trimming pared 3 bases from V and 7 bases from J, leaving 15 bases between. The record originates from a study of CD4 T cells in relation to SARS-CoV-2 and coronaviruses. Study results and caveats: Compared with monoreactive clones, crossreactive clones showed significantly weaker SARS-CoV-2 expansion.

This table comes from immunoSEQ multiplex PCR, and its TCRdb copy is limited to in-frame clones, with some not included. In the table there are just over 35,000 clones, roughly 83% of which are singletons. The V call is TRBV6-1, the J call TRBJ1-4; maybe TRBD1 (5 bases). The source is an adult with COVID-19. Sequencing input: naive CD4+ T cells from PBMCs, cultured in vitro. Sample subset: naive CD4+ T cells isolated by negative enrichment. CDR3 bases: TGTGCCAGCAGTGAGTCGCCCGCAGGGTCTGAAAAACTGTTTTTT. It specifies CASSESPAGSEKLFF.